The entry below gives a single TCR beta chain sequence along with its context. Its antigen remains unidentified. Within one base of it there is no much larger clone, and no base qualities were kept. In light of the paper, this sample's time point label describes: baseline before first vaccination. Samples from vaccinated people were obtained from the UK trials COV001 and COV002, which included a single-blind randomized controlled phase 2/3 trial of AZD1222 (ChAdOx1 nCoV-19) in healthy adults. Trial participant PBMC samples were collected at day 0 and day 28 after the second dose for TCRbeta chain sequencing. The data are from a study of T cell responses to AZD1222 COVID-19 vaccine (dated by TCRdb to about 2021). Notes on the research overall: AZD1222 recipients whose second dose came at about 4 weeks and those whose second dose came at about 12 weeks were combined into one group, since spike-specific TCR depth and breadth did not differ between the two schedules. A total of over 230 trial participants underwent TCR sequencing, of whom some 210 received two doses of AZD1222 and roughly 25 received two doses of the MenACWY control vaccine. Trial participants were enrolled by age into 18-55, 56-69 and 70-plus year subgroups, with around 140, 26 and 57 TCR-sequenced participants respectively.

The junction carries 9 bases between V and J, which are trimmed by 1 base and 2 bases respectively. In the germline V gene, CDR1 corresponds to MDHEN and CDR2 to SYDVKM. Including cysteine and phenylalanine, the CDR3 has 15 amino acids. Only the CDR3 DNA is retained, 45 bases long and in frame from the first base. Results and caveats for the whole study, not just this receptor: Nearly half of unique spike-specific TCRs reportedly recognized epitopes outside regions mutated in the B.1.351 and B.1.1.7 variants. No day 14 peak-response samples were available, so repertoires were characterized only after the peak T cell response. Only five or six AZD1222 recipients were SARS-CoV-2 seropositive at baseline, limiting conclusions about previously exposed vaccinees. Participants were mostly white British and included more females than males, and it was suggested by the authors that clonal diversity may have been underestimated. The vaccine-associated CD4 TCRs covered the entire spike protein, and the dominant responses fell in regions 160-218 and 743-854. In the small 56-69-year group, the increase in depth fell short of significance, most likely because of low power. After two AZD1222 doses, both the breadth and the depth of spike-specific TCRs were significantly higher than at day 0 and than in MenACWY recipients.

The CDR3 regions of human TCRbeta chains were analyzed by immunosequencing. Regarding the original processing steps: Repertoire TCRs were matched against a reference library of SARS-CoV-2-specific TCRs generated with the MIRA antigen-specificity platform. Breadth was defined as the fraction of unique TCRs that were SARS-CoV-2-associated, and depth was defined as the fraction of total T cells that were SARS-CoV-2-associated. Using the MIRA data, each spike-specific TCR was assigned both to the spike region to which the TCR was reactive and to a CD4 or CD8 class. Log10-transformed breadth and depth values were compared by one-way ANOVA with Sidak's multiple comparisons tests. Held by TCRdb, this immuneACCESS table contains in-frame sequences only and omits some clones. Under half of the omission traces to an unresolved V gene where checked; the cause of the rest is unknown. V, J and clone size are those of that table, while D and trimming were read from the DNA. This sample is represented by approximately 140,000 clones; 75% to 95% of them were singletons. 2.5% to 3.5% of the sample rests with the top ten.

The source of this sequence is an adult in good health. The chain links TRBV28 with TRBJ1-3, with no confidently assigned D gene. The starting material was peripheral blood, obtained on day 0 of AZD1222 vaccination. The DNA sequence is given as TGTGCCAGCAGTTTATTGGTCGGGCCTGGAAACACCATATATTTT. Its product reads: CASSLLVGPGNTIYF.